Listed here are 32 T cell receptor beta chains from one sample, sequenced in a study of PD-1 blockade in classical Hodgkin lymphoma. Profiled with immunoSEQ multiplex PCR; TCRdb holds only in-frame clones, not every one. The table lists 20,000 to 25,000 clones, over 65% of them singletons, with roughly 40% in the top ten. Each of the patients experienced relapse following autologous stem cell transplantation, and their brentuximab vedotin exposure differed. The specimen was peripheral blood mononuclear cells (PBMCs), collected before the second cycle of nivolumab. These receptors were collected from a human donor with classical Hodgkin lymphoma.

CDR3 sequence: CASSLYELTDTQYF. CDR3 in DNA: TGCGCCAGCAGCTTGTATGAGCTCACAGATACGCAGTATTTT. This chain uses TRBV5-1 with TRBJ2-3; D is unclear. There are 14 residues in the CDR3. Germline CDR1 SGHRS, CDR2 YFSETQ. Trimming took 1 base from V and 2 from J, leaving 8 bases between them.

The CDR3 protein is CAWRPAEKLFF. The CDR3 region has the DNA TGTGCCTGGAGACCAGCTGAGAAACTGTTTTTT. V and J are TRBV30 and TRBJ1-4, with D unresolved. Germline V gene lookup returns CDR1 GTSNPN and CDR2 SVGIG (reference sequence). The CDR3 has 11 residues. Trimming shortened V by 3 bases and J by 11 bases, and 10 bases separated the two germline ends.

The rearrangement joins TRBV5-1 to TRBJ2-3; D is perhaps TRBD2 (5 bases). The V end lost 4 bases, the J end lost 1 base, and 10 bases lay between the germline ends. Per the germline V gene, CDR1 is SGHRS and CDR2 is YFSETQ. This CDR3 has 14 residues. The CDR3: CASSPLRGTDTQYF. The DNA for the CDR3 is TGCGCCAGCAGCCCATTGCGGGGCACAGATACGCAGTATTTT. Filled out from reference TRBV5-1 and TRBJ2-3, the complete variable domain reads KAGVTQTPRYLIKTRGQQVTLSCSPISGHRSVSWYQQTPGQGLQFLFEYFSETQRNKGNFPGRFSGRQFSNSRSEMNVSTLELGDSALYLCASSPLRGTDTQYFGPGTRLTVL.

The genes are TRBV10-3 and TRBJ2-7; a weak D match, TRBD2 (5 bases). This CDR3 comprises 12 residues. Germline CDR1 reads ENHRY; CDR2 reads SYGVKD. Trimming took off 8 bases at V and 1 base at J, with 9 bases between the two ends. Here the CDR3 reads CAISRESYEQYF. Written as DNA, the CDR3 is TGTGCCATCTCTAGGGAGTCCTACGAGCAGTACTTC.

The rearrangement joins TRBV5-1 to TRBJ2-2; maybe TRBD1 (5 bases). Germline V CDR1 and CDR2: SGHRS, YFSETQ. CDR3 size: 13 residues. The ends were cut back, 9 bases at V and 4 bases at J, with 13 bases in the middle. DNA for the CDR3: TGCGCCACCCTACAGGAGCTCACCGGGGAGCTGTTTTTT. As protein: CATLQELTGELFF.

The chain combines TRBV2 with TRBJ1-5; no reliable D call. CDR1 SNHLY and CDR2 FYNNEI come from the germline V gene. This CDR3 contains 14 residues. The germline V and J ends were trimmed by 4 bases and 0 bases, with 7 bases remaining between them. DNA of the CDR3: TGTGCCAGCAGTGTTCGGGGTAGCAATCAGCCCCAGCATTTT. This sequence encodes CASSVRGSNQPQHF.

This clone was detected only a few times. V gene TRBV5-1 combines with J gene TRBJ2-2; D might be TRBD2 (5 bases). Between the trimmed V and J ends, which lost 6 bases and 7 bases, there was a span of 13 bases. CDR1 and CDR2 (germline): SGHRS, YFSETQ. CDR3 length: 13 residues. For the CDR3, the DNA is TGCGCCAGCATGAGGGAAGATATCGGGGAGCTGTTTTTT. Protein product: CASMREDIGELFF.

The V and J genes are TRBV15 and TRBJ2-1; D uncertain. This CDR3 spans 14 amino acids. V was cut by 1 base and J by 6 bases, with 10 bases left in between. Germline CDR1 and CDR2: LNHNV and YYDKDF (reference sequence). In nucleotides, the CDR3 is TGTGCCACCAGCAGAGGTACGGATTTCAATGAGCAGTTCTTC. Protein sequence: CATSRGTDFNEQFF.

This sequence joins TRBV25-1 and TRBJ2-1; D not resolved. The CDR3 is made up of 12 amino acids. Per germline, CDR1 MGHDK and CDR2 SYGVNS. Trimming shortened V by 1 base and J by 6 bases, and 4 bases separated the two germline ends. This CDR3 is CASSELGNEQFF. The CDR3 coding sequence is TGTGCCAGCAGTGAATTAGGCAATGAGCAGTTCTTC.

The chain is built from TRBV25-1 and TRBJ2-5, with 10 bases lining up with TRBD1. The CDR3 totals 14 residues. V lost 5 bases to trimming and J lost 7 bases; unmatched junction nucleotides: 7. Germline CDR1 reads MGHDK; CDR2 reads SYGVNS. In DNA form, the CDR3 reads TGTGCCAGCAGTCTGGGAGGACAGGGGGTGACCCAGTACTTC. Translated: CASSLGGQGVTQYF.

V is TRBV4-2 and J is TRBJ1-2; D is uncertain. CDR3 length: 13 residues. CDR1 and CDR2 (germline): LGHNA, YNFKEQ. V was pared by 0 bases and J by 6 bases, with 8 bases between. The CDR3 bases are TGTGCCAGCAGCCAAGAAAGCGTAGATGGCTACACCTTC. Translated, it gives CASSQESVDGYTF.

This clone was counted between two and nine times. This chain connects TRBV9 to TRBJ2-1; tentatively, D is TRBD2 (6 bases). The CDR3 has 16 amino acids. V lost 2 bases and J 6 bases, leaving 18 bases between the germline ends. The germline CDR1 and CDR2 sequences are SGDLS and YYNGEE. The CDR3 sequence: CASSVMVAAFGNEQFF. The CDR3 nucleotides are TGTGCCAGCAGCGTTATGGTAGCGGCTTTTGGCAATGAGCAGTTCTTC.

The chain recombines TRBV2 with TRBJ2-7, with 8 bases that match TRBD1. The ends lost 4 bases at V and 3 bases at J; junction bases unmatched: 2. This CDR3 is 13 amino acids long. Per the germline V gene, CDR1 is SNHLY and CDR2 is FYNNEI. The CDR3 region has the DNA TGTGCCAGCAGTGTCAGGGGGCTCTACGAGCAGTACTTC. It codes for CASSVRGLYEQYF.

The rearrangement uses TRBV5-1 and TRBJ2-3; 7 bases match TRBD2. The V gene's germline CDR1 is SGHRS and CDR2 YFSETQ. The CDR3 totals 16 residues. V gave up 1 base and J gave up 4 bases; unmatched junction bases: 9. CDR3 amino acids: CASSLHGTTDSDTQYF. DNA for the CDR3: TGCGCCAGCAGCTTGCATGGGACTACGGACTCAGATACGCAGTATTTT. Together with reference TRBV5-1 and TRBJ2-3, the CDR3 gives the full variable domain: KAGVTQTPRYLIKTRGQQVTLSCSPISGHRSVSWYQQTPGQGLQFLFEYFSETQRNKGNFPGRFSGRQFSNSRSEMNVSTLELGDSALYLCASSLHGTTDSDTQYFGPGTRLTVL.

The sample holds one count of this clone. A junction end diverges from the germline sequence, so it may reflect a read error. The chain couples TRBV29-1 to TRBJ2-5; D is unresolved. This CDR3 is built from 9 residues. Germline CDR1 SQVTM, CDR2 ANQGSEA. The CDR3 here is CSVEETQYF. CDR3 coding DNA: TGCAGCGTCGAAGAGACCCAGTACTTC.

The rearrangement uses TRBV29-1 and TRBJ2-7, with D uncertain. Deletions cut 7 bases from V and 3 bases from J, with 13 bases between. CDR1 and CDR2 (germline): SQVTM, ANQGSEA. The CDR3 covers 12 residues. The CDR3 spells CSATGRLYEQYF. The CDR3 nucleotides are TGCAGCGCCACCGGACGGCTCTACGAGCAGTACTTC.

V and J are TRBV7-8 and TRBJ1-2, with D maybe TRBD1 (5 bases). The germline V gene has CDR1 SGHVS and CDR2 FQNEAQ. With 3 bases removed from V and 4 bases from J, the gap between germline ends came to 12 bases. The CDR3 runs 14 residues. This CDR3 reads CASSLGGTGYGYTF. DNA of the CDR3: TGTGCCAGCAGCTTGGGGGGTACGGGCTATGGCTACACCTTC.

J is TRBJ1-1 and V is TRBV27; D is uncertain. The ends were cut back, 8 bases at V and 1 base at J, with 8 bases in the middle. Looked up from germline, CDR1 is MNHEY and CDR2 is SMNVEV (reference sequence). CDR3 length: 12 residues. CDR3 sequence: CASGSGNTEAFF. CDR3 DNA sequence: TGTGCCAGCGGGTCGGGGAACACTGAAGCTTTCTTT.

This clone was seen a few times. The chain links TRBV5-1 to TRBJ1-2, with D unresolved. The length of the CDR3 is 11 residues. The ends were cut back, 7 bases at V and 4 bases at J, with 8 bases in the middle. Germline lookup yields CDR1 SGHRS and CDR2 YFSETQ. CDR3 amino acids: CASGEPYGYTF. As DNA, the CDR3 is TGCGCCAGCGGGGAGCCCTATGGCTACACCTTC.

The chain joins TRBV11-1 to TRBJ2-7; 8 nucleotides align to TRBD2. J gave up 2 bases and V 4 bases, and 7 bases lay outside the gene matches. Germline V lookup: CDR1 SGHAT, CDR2 FQDESV (reference sequence). The CDR3 extends over 15 amino acids. Here the CDR3 DNA reads TGTGCCAGCAGCTCCGCCGGGACTAGTACCTACGAGCAGTACTTC. Protein product: CASSSAGTSTYEQYF.

The V gene is TRBV6-6, the J gene TRBJ1-2; D remains unclear. Per germline, CDR1 MNHNY and CDR2 SVGAGI (reference sequence). The CDR3 runs 13 residues. Trimming pared 8 bases from V and 4 bases from J, leaving 14 bases between. The CDR3: CASRPRDTYGYTF. Written as DNA, the CDR3 is TGTGCCAGCCGCCCCCGCGACACCTATGGCTACACCTTC.

The chain is built from TRBV19 and TRBJ2-7; D may match TRBD1 or TRBD2 (5 bases each). Trimming shortened V by 1 base and J by 6 bases, and 19 bases separated the two germline ends. The CDR3 consists of 16 residues. From germline, CDR1 is LNHDA and CDR2 SQIVND (reference sequence). The CDR3 bases are TGTGCCAGTAGTATAGTATCGTTCCAGGGCGGAGGCGAGCAGTACTTC. The encoded protein is CASSIVSFQGGGEQYF.

This clone occurred a few times. The chain recombines TRBV15 with TRBJ2-3, with TRBD2 matching 16 bases. CDR3 length equals 19 residues. Germline values: CDR1 LNHNV, CDR2 YYDKDF (reference sequence). Trimming at V came to 0 bases and at J to 4 bases, leaving 7 bases not matched to a gene. CDR3 residues: CATSRDGTSGGGGPDTQYF. The CDR3 coding sequence is TGTGCCACCAGCAGAGACGGGACTAGCGGGGGGGGAGGGCCAGATACGCAGTATTTT.

V and J are TRBV2 and TRBJ2-3; no clear D gene. There are 13 residues in the CDR3. Germline V gives CDR1 SNHLY, CDR2 FYNNEI. Trimming removed 7 bases at V and 2 bases at J, with 10 bases between. The DNA for the CDR3 is TGTGCCAGCAATTCAGTCAACACAGATACGCAGTATTTT. Translation gives CASNSVNTDTQYF.

The gene calls are TRBV5-1 and TRBJ1-4; maybe TRBD1 (5 bases). V was pared by 2 bases and J by 0 bases, with 8 bases between. The germline V gene encodes CDR1 SGHRS and CDR2 YFSETQ. The length of the CDR3 is 15 residues. The CDR3 nucleotides read TGCGCCAGCAGCTTAACAGGTCCAACTAATGAAAAACTGTTTTTT. This translates into CASSLTGPTNEKLFF.

The chain has TRBV19 and TRBJ1-5; D is possibly TRBD1 (5 bases). The germline CDR1 and CDR2 sequences are LNHDA and SQIVND (reference sequence). The CDR3 loop spans 14 amino acids. The ends were cut back, 3 bases at V and 1 base at J, with 7 bases in the middle. The CDR3: CASSMEGSNQPQHF. The CDR3 DNA reads as TGTGCCAGTAGTATGGAGGGGAGCAATCAGCCCCAGCATTTT.

J is TRBJ2-5 and V is TRBV5-1; maybe TRBD1 (9 bases). V was shortened by 3 bases and J by 2 bases, with 29 bases between the two germline ends. CDR3 length equals 20 residues. Per germline, CDR1 SGHRS and CDR2 YFSETQ. The CDR3 DNA follows: TGCGCCAGCAGCTGGGCGACAGGGGGAGTAGCGGGATACGGTCAAGAGACCCAGTACTTC. Translated: CASSWATGGVAGYGQETQYF.

This chain connects TRBV5-1 to TRBJ2-6, with no clear D. The germline CDR1 and CDR2 sequences are SGHRS and YFSETQ. V was shortened by 0 bases and J by 0 bases, with 13 bases between the two germline ends. This CDR3 contains 18 residues. CDR3 sequence (DNA): TGCGCCAGCAGCTTGGAAGCACGACGGCACTCTGGGGCCAACGTCCTGACTTTC. As protein: CASSLEARRHSGANVLTF.

As regards this clone: The same CDR3 arises from other DNA sequences in this sample as well. The V gene is TRBV5-1, the J gene TRBJ1-2; tentative D call: TRBD1 (6 bases). Germline assignment: CDR1 SGHRS and CDR2 YFSETQ. The V end lost 0 bases, the J end lost 1 base, and 10 bases lay between the germline ends. The CDR3 is 15 amino acids. This CDR3 reads CASSLELGGNYGYTF. The CDR3 DNA sequence: TGCGCCAGCAGCTTGGAGTTAGGGGGTAACTATGGCTACACCTTC. The full variable domain, in which reference TRBV5-1 and TRBJ1-2 provide the parts outside the CDR3, is KAGVTQTPRYLIKTRGQQVTLSCSPISGHRSVSWYQQTPGQGLQFLFEYFSETQRNKGNFPGRFSGRQFSNSRSEMNVSTLELGDSALYLCASSLELGGNYGYTFGSGTRLTVV.

The rearrangement joins TRBV7-2 to TRBJ2-1; no firm D call. This CDR3 has 12 residues. V was clipped by 1 base and J by 9 bases, with 7 bases between them. Germline V lookup: CDR1 SGHTA, CDR2 FQGNSA. The DNA for the CDR3 is TGTGCCAGCAGCTTAGTAGAGGTTGAGCAGTTCTTC. It codes for CASSLVEVEQFF.

The CDR3: CASSLPRDGLGTTEAFF. The CDR3 nucleotides read TGTGCCAGCAGCTTACCTCGGGACGGTTTGGGGACCACTGAAGCTTTCTTT. The chain employs TRBV13 and TRBJ1-1, with D possibly being TRBD1 (5 bases). V lost 2 bases, J lost 4 bases, and 20 bases lay in between. CDR1 PRHDT and CDR2 FYEKMQ come from the germline V gene (reference sequence). The CDR3 sequence is 17 residues long.

The gene calls are TRBV5-1 and TRBJ2-7; 9 bases agree with TRBD1. Germline lookup yields CDR1 SGHRS and CDR2 YFSETQ. The trim removed 7 bases at V and 5 bases at J, leaving 13 bases unmatched. The CDR3 loop spans 15 amino acids. The CDR3, as DNA: TGCGCCAGCCGCGACGCCGGGACAGGGTACCACGAGCAGTACTTC. It codes for CASRDAGTGYHEQYF.